Shown below are 15 T cell receptor beta chains from a single sample sequenced in a study of blood T cells in healthy people across ages. Together with a sample-barcoded 5' primer, a J-beta primer mix was included in a second PCR lasting about 6 to 11 cycles. MiXCR was run by TCRdb on the 5' RACE reads, yielding one entry per CDR3 protein. The repertoire holds approximately 580,000 distinct CDR3 sequences, less than 25% seen once, with 8.7% in the top ten. The sample also formed part of further work on T cells of mothers and their children.

The sample consisted of blood. The receptor source for this set is a boy between 10 and 17 years old in good health.

V is TRBV14 and J is TRBJ1-2; D is perhaps TRBD1 (5 bases). V was pared by 2 bases and J by 4 bases, with 17 bases between. CDR3 size: 16 residues. Per germline, CDR1 SGHDN and CDR2 FVKESK. CDR3: CASSQLGFGGSYGYTF. The CDR3 DNA sequence: TGTGCCAGCAGCCAATTGGGGTTCGGGGGGTCCTATGGCTACACCTTC.

V gene TRBV6-6 combines with J gene TRBJ1-5; maybe TRBD1 (5 bases). V was pared by 4 bases and J by 6 bases, with 10 bases between. The V gene's germline CDR1 is MNHNY and CDR2 SVGAGI (reference sequence). The CDR3 sequence is 13 residues long. In DNA form, the CDR3 reads TGTGCCAGCAGTTCGGGGGGGGGTCAGCCCCAGCATTTT. Translated, it gives CASSSGGGQPQHF.

This clonotype has ten or more counts. This chain links TRBV27 with TRBJ2-7; possible D gene TRBD1, 6 bases. The germline CDR1 and CDR2 sequences are MNHEY and SMNVEV (reference sequence). The ends were cut back, 6 bases at V and 0 bases at J, with 12 bases in the middle. This CDR3 is built from 14 residues. DNA of the CDR3: TGTGCCAGCAGCTTAAGCAGGGGCTCCTACGAGCAGTACTTC. Its translation: CASSLSRGSYEQYF.

CDR3 region: CASSSTRDSYEQYF. The CDR3, as DNA: TGTGCCAGCAGCTCAACCAGGGACTCCTACGAGCAGTACTTC. The gene calls are TRBV7-6 and TRBJ2-7, with D perhaps matching TRBD1 (5 bases). The V and J ends lost 4 bases and 0 bases respectively, with 10 bases between them. CDR1 is SGHVS and CDR2 is FNYEAQ in the germline V gene. This CDR3 is built from 14 residues.

This clonotype showed up many times. This chain connects TRBV11-3 to TRBJ2-6; weak D call: TRBD1 (5 bases). Germline V gene lookup returns CDR1 SGHNT and CDR2 YENEEA. With 5 bases removed from V and 0 bases from J, the gap between germline ends came to 8 bases. This CDR3 spans 15 amino acids. The CDR3 DNA reads as TGTGCCAGCAGCCCCGACAGCTCTGGGGCCAACGTCCTGACTTTC. Amino acid sequence: CASSPDSSGANVLTF.

The chain is built from TRBV19 and TRBJ2-1; D unclear. Germline V gene sequence: CDR1 LNHDA, CDR2 SQIVND (reference sequence). Trimming left V 4 bases short and J 4 bases short, with 8 bases between. The length of the CDR3 is 13 residues. The CDR3 region is CASSTVGYNEQFF. In nucleotides, the CDR3 is TGTGCCAGTAGTACGGTCGGGTACAATGAGCAGTTCTTC.

The V and J genes are TRBV3-1 and TRBJ2-5; tentatively, D is TRBD2 (6 bases). The better agreement between TRBJ2-1 and the DNA end casts doubt on the J call. Germline loops: CDR1 LGHDT, CDR2 YNNKEL (reference sequence). This CDR3 has 17 residues. CDR3 DNA sequence: TGTGCCAGCAGCCATGTCATGGGCGGGAATAGGGATAATGAGCAGTTCTTC. Its translation is CASSHVMGGNRDNEQFF.

The chain employs TRBV3-1 and TRBJ2-1; 10 bases line up with TRBD2. Germline assignment: CDR1 LGHDT and CDR2 YNNKEL (reference sequence). V lost 1 base to trimming and J lost 9 bases; unmatched junction nucleotides: 12. This CDR3 is built from 17 residues. The chain's CDR3 is CASSQVLAGGLGGEQFF. The CDR3 DNA reads TGTGCCAGCAGCCAAGTGTTAGCGGGAGGCCTCGGGGGTGAGCAGTTCTTC.

This clonotype was seen more than once but under ten times. This chain links TRBV9 with TRBJ2-1; the D gene is possibly TRBD2 (5 bases). The V gene lost 3 bases and the J gene lost 7 bases, with 20 bases spanning the gap. The germline CDR1 and CDR2 sequences are SGDLS and YYNGEE. The CDR3 is 16 amino acids. Here the CDR3 DNA reads TGTGCCAGCAGCGCCCTTGCTAGCCGGGAAGGAAATGAGCAGTTCTTC. Its translation: CASSALASREGNEQFF. Complete variable domain (other parts from reference TRBV9 and TRBJ2-1): DSGVTQTPKHLITATGQRVTLRCSPRSGDLSVYWYQQSLDQGLQFLIQYYNGEERAKGNILERFSAQQFPDLHSELNLSSLELGDSALYFCASSALASREGNEQFFGPGTRLTVL.

This clonotype was picked up a small number of times. The J gene is TRBJ2-5, the V gene TRBV7-9; the match to TRBD2 covers 11 bases. Near its end, the DNA agrees better with TRBJ2-7, so the J call may be wrong. The CDR3 totals 15 residues. Germline CDR1 SEHNR, CDR2 FQNEAQ (reference sequence). Here the CDR3 reads CASSLAGTSGYEQYF. The CDR3 DNA follows: TGTGCCAGCAGTCTAGCCGGGACTAGCGGCTACGAGCAGTACTTC.

J is TRBJ2-5 and V is TRBV7-2; D gene ambiguous. The J call may be mistaken, given a closer DNA end match to TRBJ2-1. Germline loops: CDR1 SGHTA, CDR2 FQGNSA. This CDR3 contains 14 residues. CDR3 sequence: CASSSWTDYNEQFF. The CDR3 DNA is TGTGCCAGCAGCTCATGGACGGATTACAATGAGCAGTTCTTC.

The chain employs TRBV4-2 and TRBJ2-7; TRBD2 matches at 8 bases. From germline, CDR1 is LGHNA and CDR2 YNFKEQ. The junction had 21 bases not matched to a gene; V was cut back by 4 bases and J by 7 bases. The CDR3 covers 18 residues. The CDR3 region has the DNA TGTGCCAGCAGCCCTTACCTGACGTGGGGACTAGGGGTGGATGAGCAGTACTTC. Translation gives CASSPYLTWGLGVDEQYF.

The chain uses TRBV4-1 and TRBJ1-5, with D perhaps TRBD1 (6 bases). The CDR3 loop spans 16 amino acids. Trimming pared 0 bases from V and 3 bases from J, leaving 12 bases between. Germline CDR1 and CDR2: MGHRA and YSYEKL. In nucleotides, the CDR3 is TGCGCCAGCAGCCAAGAAGGGGGTGGGTACAATCAGCCCCAGCATTTT. Translated, it gives CASSQEGGGYNQPQHF.

This clonotype has a handful of counts. V and J are TRBV20-1 and TRBJ1-3; D possibly corresponds to TRBD1 (6 bases). CDR1 is DFQATT and CDR2 is SNEGSKA in the germline V gene (reference sequence). Trimming removed 6 bases at V and 5 bases at J, with 14 bases between. The CDR3 totals 13 residues. The CDR3 DNA follows: TGCAGTGCGCGGACAGACGCTCGAAACACCATATATTTT. It specifies CSARTDARNTIYF.

The table lists this clonotype with a few counts. The junction differs from germline at one of its ends, possibly a read error. The chain combines TRBV15 with TRBJ1-3; a possible D gene is TRBD1 (6 bases). CDR3 length equals 16 residues. Germline values: CDR1 LNHNV, CDR2 YYDKDF (reference sequence). The CDR3 spells CATSKGDKWSGNTTYF. The CDR3 region has the DNA TGTGCCACCAGCAAGGGGGACAAGTGGTCTGGAAACACCACATATTTT.